This TCR beta chain was found in a study of T cells in Graves' hyperthyroidism and ophthalmopathy. Amplification of TCR beta CDR3 regions used RNA as the template. The HTBI primer set was used in a first-round RT-PCR of the TCR CDR3. MiXCR, applied by TCRdb to the multiplex PCR reads, yields one record per CDR3 protein. The sample includes about 530,000 distinct CDR3 sequences, roughly a sixth seen only once; the top ten take approximately 15%. The CDR3 contains 14 residues. The germline CDR1 and CDR2 sequences are SGHAT and FQNNGV. Trimming pared 5 bases from V and 9 bases from J, leaving 14 bases between. This clonotype was recorded a few times. Any patient presenting with uncontrolled infection, other autoimmune disease, pregnancy or lactation was left out.

V usage is TRBV11-2 and J usage is TRBJ1-6; D is perhaps TRBD1 (5 bases). Sequenced sample: blood. The origin of this receptor is a woman aged 18-29 years with Graves' ophthalmopathy. The CDR3 here is CASSVAPGPSPLHF. The DNA for the CDR3 is TGTGCCAGCAGCGTCGCCCCAGGGCCTTCACCCCTCCACTTT.